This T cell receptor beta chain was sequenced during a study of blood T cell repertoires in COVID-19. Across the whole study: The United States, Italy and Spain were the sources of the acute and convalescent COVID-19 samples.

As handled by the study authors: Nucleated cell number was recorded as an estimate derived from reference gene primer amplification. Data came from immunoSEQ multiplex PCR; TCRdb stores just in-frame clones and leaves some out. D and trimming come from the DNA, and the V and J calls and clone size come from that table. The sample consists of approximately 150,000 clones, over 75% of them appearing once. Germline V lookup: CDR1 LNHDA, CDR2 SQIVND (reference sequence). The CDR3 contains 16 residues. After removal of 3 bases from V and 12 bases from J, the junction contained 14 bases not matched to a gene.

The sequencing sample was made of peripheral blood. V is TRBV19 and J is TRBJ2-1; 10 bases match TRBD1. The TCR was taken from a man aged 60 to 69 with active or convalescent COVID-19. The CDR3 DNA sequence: TGTGCCAGTAGTATCTGGGACAGGGGCCCCACGTTCGTGCAGTTCTTC. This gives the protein CASSIWDRGPTFVQFF.